This is a list of T cell receptor beta chains from one sample in a study of blood T cell repertoires in COVID-19. TCRdb's copy holds only in-frame clones and misses some; the assay was immunoSEQ multiplex PCR. The sample includes about 240,000 clones, more than 80% of them seen just once. Source material: peripheral blood. Receptor source: a woman older than 75 with COVID-19, enrolled during active disease. Each CDR3 is given with its conserved first and last residue.

j_call	v_call	cdr3_aa
TRBJ2-5	TRBV20-1	CSALGAETQYF
TRBJ1-1	TRBV7-2	CASSTDRNTEAFF
TRBJ2-5	TRBV11-2	CASSLALRGKETQYF
TRBJ2-3	TRBV6-5	CASRAPGLAGDTQYF
TRBJ2-7	TRBV5-4	CASSLRQGAYEQYF
TRBJ1-6	TRBV12-5	CASGLMDRDSPLHF
TRBJ2-3	TRBV28	CASSLGLAGGTDTQYF
TRBJ1-3	TRBV28	CASSFLGAGSSGNTIYF
TRBJ2-3	TRBV5-1	CASRGGDSTDTQYF
TRBJ1-2	TRBV18	CASSPQGPGANYGYTF
TRBJ1-2	TRBV5-1	CASSLGERSNYGYTF
TRBJ1-1	TRBV5-8	CASSLWAVGNTEAFF